Included here is one T cell receptor (beta chain) sequence, with context. The antigen is unknown. The data derive from a study of cytomegalovirus exposure and HLA in healthy donors. In the study overall: Researchers found that roughly 80% of over 350 genotyped donors fell within the Caucasian-associated ancestry cluster. General study points: Specificity of a few CMV-associated chains for CMV antigens was verified in vitro.

The V gene lost 2 bases and the J gene lost 6 bases, with 7 bases spanning the gap. The CDR3 totals 12 residues. Germline assignment: CDR1 MDHEN and CDR2 SYDVKM. It was with 60 Vbeta and 13 Jbeta primers that the PCR ran. Profiling relied on immunoSEQ multiplex PCR, and the TCRdb table lists in-frame clones only, not all of them. The table shows fewer than 130,000 clones, with approximately 79% occurring only once. Donors were nominally healthy when sampled, though unrecorded immune exposures were likely. The rearrangement uses TRBV28 and TRBJ1-2; no definite D call. This TCR came from a man under 40 in good health and CMV-seropositive. Sequencing was done on a sample of PBMCs. The CDR3 DNA reads as TGTGCCAGCAGTTTACCAGAGGATGGCTACACCTTC. Protein: CASSLPEDGYTF.